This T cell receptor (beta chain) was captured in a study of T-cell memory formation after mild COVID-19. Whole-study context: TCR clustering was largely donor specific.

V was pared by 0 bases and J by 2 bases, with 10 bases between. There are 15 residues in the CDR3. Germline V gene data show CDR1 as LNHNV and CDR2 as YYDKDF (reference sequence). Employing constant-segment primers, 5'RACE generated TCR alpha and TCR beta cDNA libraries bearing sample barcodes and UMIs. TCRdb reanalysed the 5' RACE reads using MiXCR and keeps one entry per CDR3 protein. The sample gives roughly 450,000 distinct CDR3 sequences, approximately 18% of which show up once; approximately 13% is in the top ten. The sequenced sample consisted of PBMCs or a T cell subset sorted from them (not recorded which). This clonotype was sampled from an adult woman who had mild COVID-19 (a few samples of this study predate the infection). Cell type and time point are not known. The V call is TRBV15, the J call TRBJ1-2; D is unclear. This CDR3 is CATSRDRARNYGYTF. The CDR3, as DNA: TGTGCCACCAGCAGAGATCGTGCCAGAAACTATGGCTACACCTTC.